This entry lists 21 T cell receptor beta chains sequenced from one sample in a study of blood T cell repertoires in COVID-19. Profiling relied on immunoSEQ multiplex PCR, and the TCRdb table lists in-frame clones only, not all of them. The sample has tens of thousands of clones; 80% to 95% are singletons. Sequences were obtained from peripheral blood. These receptors all come from a woman of 80 years or more with acute or convalescent COVID-19.

This chain joins TRBV5-1 and TRBJ1-2, with D tentatively TRBD1 (5 bases). The CDR3 sequence is 15 residues long. Trimming took 4 bases from V and 0 from J, leaving 13 bases between them. Germline V gene sequence: CDR1 SGHRS, CDR2 YFSETQ. DNA of the CDR3: TGCGCCAGCAGCCCAGTGGGGGGATCTAACTATGGCTACACCTTC. Translating it yields CASSPVGGSNYGYTF.

V and J are TRBV7-3 and TRBJ1-1; perhaps TRBD1 as D (5 bases). The germline V gene encodes CDR1 SGHTA and CDR2 FQGTGA. V shed 2 bases and J shed 2 bases, with 9 bases lying between them. This CDR3 contains 14 residues. The CDR3 coding sequence is TGTGCCAGCAGCTTAGGGGGGGTTAACACTGAAGCTTTCTTT. This encodes CASSLGGVNTEAFF.

This chain uses TRBV28 with TRBJ2-3, with 9 bases that match TRBD2. Germline values: CDR1 MDHEN, CDR2 SYDVKM. Trimming at V came to 6 bases and at J to 2 bases, leaving 9 bases not matched to a gene. The CDR3 has 16 amino acids. The CDR3, as DNA: TGTGCCAGCAGCCGCGGTCTAGCGGGGAACACAGATACGCAGTATTTT. This codes for CASSRGLAGNTDTQYF.

The chain has TRBV11-2 and TRBJ2-5, with a weak D call TRBD1 (6 bases). V lost 5 bases, J lost 6 bases, and 16 bases lay in between. The CDR3 covers 14 residues. The V gene's germline CDR1 is SGHAT and CDR2 FQNNGV. The CDR3 nucleotides read TGTGCCAGCAGCCCAGGACCTGGGGGCAAGACCCAGTACTTC. It translates to CASSPGPGGKTQYF.

The CDR3 protein is CASSPPPGDGDPYGYTF. As DNA, the CDR3 is TGTGCCAGCAGCCCACCTCCAGGGGACGGAGATCCCTATGGCTACACCTTC. The chain has TRBV3-1 (or the pseudogene TRBV3-2) and TRBJ1-2, with D tentatively TRBD1 (6 bases). The V end lost 4 bases, the J end lost 4 bases, and 22 bases lay between the germline ends. The CDR3 has 17 residues. CDR1 and CDR2 (germline): LGHDT, YNNKEL (reference sequence).

The rearrangement joins TRBV5-1 to TRBJ2-7, with 7 bases aligning to TRBD1. J was trimmed by 6 bases and V by 2 bases; bases with no gene match: 5. The CDR3 is 13 residues long. Germline values: CDR1 SGHRS, CDR2 YFSETQ. The CDR3 nucleotides are TGCGCCAGCAGCTTTACAGGGGCGGGCGAGCAGTACTTC. It is translated as CASSFTGAGEQYF.

The chain employs TRBV7-2 and TRBJ2-1; weak D call: TRBD2 (5 bases). This CDR3 comprises 14 residues. The V gene lost 2 bases and the J gene lost 7 bases, with 12 bases spanning the gap. Germline V lookup: CDR1 SGHTA, CDR2 FQGNSA. CDR3 amino acids: CASSLMGPGNEQFF. CDR3 in DNA: TGTGCCAGCAGCTTAATGGGCCCGGGGAATGAGCAGTTCTTC.

This clone was recorded once. J is TRBJ1-6 and V is TRBV19; weak D call: TRBD1 (5 bases). V dropped 1 base and J dropped 7 bases, with 5 bases sitting between them. Germline values: CDR1 LNHDA, CDR2 SQIVND (reference sequence). The CDR3 consists of 13 residues. The CDR3: CASSIGTNSPLHF. Here the CDR3 DNA reads TGTGCCAGTAGTATAGGGACAAATTCACCCCTCCACTTT.

The rearrangement uses TRBV6-1 and TRBJ1-5; D remains ambiguous. Trimming shortened V by 3 bases and J by 9 bases, and 15 bases separated the two germline ends. The germline V gene has CDR1 MNHNS and CDR2 SASEGT. The CDR3 runs to 14 residues. The CDR3 bases are TGTGCCAGCAGTGATCCGACCCCGGGAATGCCCCAGCATTTT. It yields the protein CASSDPTPGMPQHF.

The chain has TRBV10-3 and TRBJ1-3; tentatively, D is TRBD1 (5 bases). There are 13 residues in the CDR3. Germline V gene lookup returns CDR1 ENHRY and CDR2 SYGVKD. Trimming removed 2 bases at V and 7 bases at J, with 9 bases between. The CDR3 here is CAISEAGTNTIYF. In nucleotides, the CDR3 is TGTGCCATCAGTGAGGCGGGGACTAACACCATATATTTT.

V usage is TRBV28 and J usage is TRBJ2-7; 10 bases match TRBD2. V was clipped by 1 base and J by 2 bases; unmatched bases: 5. In germline, CDR1 is MDHEN, CDR2 SYDVKM. The CDR3 is made up of 16 amino acids. CDR3 bases: TGTGCCAGCAGTTTATTGTGGACTAGCGGAACCTACGAGCAGTACTTC. Translation gives CASSLLWTSGTYEQYF.

This sequence joins TRBV19 and TRBJ1-1; maybe TRBD1 (6 bases). From germline, CDR1 is LNHDA and CDR2 SQIVND (reference sequence). The CDR3 has 14 residues. V was shortened by 7 bases and J by 3 bases, with 15 bases between the two germline ends. For the CDR3, the DNA is TGTGCCAGTAAGGGGGACATGCTTCACACTGAAGCTTTCTTT. It translates to CASKGDMLHTEAFF.

The chain carries TRBV9 and TRBJ2-3, with a possible D match to TRBD1 (6 bases). V gave up 2 bases and J gave up 2 bases, with 9 bases separating them. The germline V gene has CDR1 SGDLS and CDR2 YYNGEE. This CDR3 comprises 14 residues. Here the CDR3 reads CASSVGQNTDTQYF. The CDR3 bases are TGTGCCAGCAGCGTCGGACAGAACACAGATACGCAGTATTTT.

V gene TRBV14 combines with J gene TRBJ2-5, with 8 nucleotides matching TRBD2. Losses at the gene ends were 1 base for V and 5 bases for J; bases not matched to a gene: 6. Germline V gene sequence: CDR1 SGHDN, CDR2 FVKESK. This CDR3 has 15 residues. For the CDR3, the DNA is TGTGCCAGCAGCCAAGTTGCGACTAGCGTGGAGACCCAGTACTTC. Protein: CASSQVATSVETQYF.

J is TRBJ1-5 and V is TRBV19, with unresolved D. The germline V gene encodes CDR1 LNHDA and CDR2 SQIVND (reference sequence). This CDR3 region has 15 residues. V shed 3 bases and J shed 0 bases, with 9 bases lying between them. The CDR3 DNA is TGTGCCAGTAGTATTGGTACTAATAGCAATCAGCCCCAGCATTTT. Its protein product is CASSIGTNSNQPQHF.

The rearrangement links TRBV19 to TRBJ1-1; a weak D match, TRBD1 (5 bases). This CDR3 comprises 13 residues. Germline V CDR1 and CDR2: LNHDA, SQIVND (reference sequence). Trimming stripped 3 bases from V and 3 bases from J, with 8 bases between. The CDR3 is CASSIRAHTEAFF. CDR3 nucleotide sequence: TGTGCCAGTAGTATCAGGGCCCACACTGAAGCTTTCTTT.

This chain joins TRBV30 and TRBJ1-5; 10 nucleotides align to TRBD1. Looked up from germline, CDR1 is GTSNPN and CDR2 is SVGIG (reference sequence). Losses at the gene ends were 3 bases for V and 6 bases for J; bases not matched to a gene: 2. CDR3 length: 13 residues. For the CDR3, the DNA is TGTGCCTGGAGGGGACAGGGGACTCAGCCCCAGCATTTT. Amino acids: CAWRGQGTQPQHF. Full variable domain (remainder filled in from reference TRBV30 and TRBJ1-5): SQTIHQWPATLVQPVGSPLSLECTVEGTSNPNLYWYRQAAGRGLQLLFYSVGIGQISSEVPQNLSASRPQDRQFILSSKKLLLSDSGFYLCAWRGQGTQPQHFGDGTRLSIL.

The chain carries TRBV2 and TRBJ1-1; D unclear. The CDR3 is 14 amino acids. V lost 7 bases and J lost 6, with 18 bases in between. Germline V gene data show CDR1 as SNHLY and CDR2 as FYNNEI. The CDR3 loop reads CASNPLRAMAEAFF. In nucleotides, the CDR3 is TGTGCCAGCAATCCCCTGCGGGCTATGGCTGAAGCTTTCTTT. Filled out from reference TRBV2 and TRBJ1-1, the complete variable domain reads EPEVTQTPSHQVTQMGQEVILRCVPISNHLYFYWYRQILGQKVEFLVSFYNNEISEKSEIFDDQFSVERPDGSNFTLKIRSTKLEDSAMYFCASNPLRAMAEAFFGQGTRLTVV.

This clone was picked up one time. The rearrangement uses TRBV27 and TRBJ2-2; possibly TRBD2 for D (6 bases). CDR1 and CDR2 (germline): MNHEY, SMNVEV (reference sequence). Trimming cost V 5 bases and J 1 base, with 11 bases left between them. The CDR3 is 15 amino acids. DNA of the CDR3: TGTGCCAGCAGTGGTCTAGCGTTGAACACCGGGGAGCTGTTTTTT. It yields the protein CASSGLALNTGELFF.

The chain carries TRBV6-5 and TRBJ1-2; no clear D. V dropped 6 bases and J dropped 8 bases, with 16 bases sitting between them. The CDR3 is made up of 13 amino acids. Germline loops: CDR1 MNHEY, CDR2 SVGAGI. The CDR3 coding sequence is TGTGCCAGCAGGGACTCCCGTATAAGAGGCTACACCTTC. It encodes CASRDSRIRGYTF.

This chain uses TRBV7-2 with TRBJ1-3; D remains ambiguous. Germline loops: CDR1 SGHTA, CDR2 FQGNSA. Deletions cut 5 bases from V and 4 bases from J, with 18 bases between. The CDR3 consists of 16 residues. The DNA of the CDR3 is TGTGCCAGCAGCGATTCTCGGACGGGGAGGGGAAACACCATATATTTT. Encoded protein: CASSDSRTGRGNTIYF. The whole variable domain, remainder taken from reference TRBV7-2 and TRBJ1-3, is GAGVSQSPSNKVTEKGKDVELRCDPISGHTALYWYRQSLGQGLEFLIYFQGNSAPDKSGLPSDRFSAERTGGSVSTLTIQRTQQEDSAVYLCASSDSRTGRGNTIYFGEGSWLTVV.